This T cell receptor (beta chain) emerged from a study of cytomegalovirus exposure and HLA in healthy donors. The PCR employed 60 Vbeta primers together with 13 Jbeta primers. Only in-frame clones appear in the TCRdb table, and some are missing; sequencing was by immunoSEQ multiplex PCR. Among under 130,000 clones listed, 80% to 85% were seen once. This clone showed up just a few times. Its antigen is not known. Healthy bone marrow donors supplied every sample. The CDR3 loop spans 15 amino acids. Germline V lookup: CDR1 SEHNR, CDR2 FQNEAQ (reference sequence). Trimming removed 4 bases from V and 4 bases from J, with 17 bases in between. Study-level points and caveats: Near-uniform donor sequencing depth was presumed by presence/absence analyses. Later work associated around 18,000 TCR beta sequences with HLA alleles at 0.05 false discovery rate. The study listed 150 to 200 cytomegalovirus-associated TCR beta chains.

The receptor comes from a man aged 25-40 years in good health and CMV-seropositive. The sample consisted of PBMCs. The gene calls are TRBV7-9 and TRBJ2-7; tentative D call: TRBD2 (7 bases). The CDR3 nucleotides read TGTGCCAGCAGCTCTTACGGGGGGCCTTCGTACGAGCAGTACTTC. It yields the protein CASSSYGGPSYEQYF.